Presented here are 8 T cell receptor beta chains from one specimen sequenced in a study of early T cells in non-severe SARS-CoV-2 infection. Using its own MiXCR run on the 5' RACE reads, TCRdb lists one record per CDR3 protein. Of 55,000 to 80,000 distinct CDR3 sequences in the sample, more than 7% were seen once. The source was whole blood, collected at baseline. The receptor source for this set is an adult who was a healthcare worker with PCR-confirmed SARS-CoV-2 infection or an uninfected control (not recorded which).

This clonotype was observed a handful of times. The rearrangement joins TRBV28 to TRBJ2-1; D call uncertain. Looked up from germline, CDR1 is MDHEN and CDR2 is SYDVKM. V was clipped by 2 bases and J by 8 bases, with 7 bases between them. The CDR3 loop spans 12 amino acids. The CDR3 DNA reads as TGTGCCAGCAGTTTACTGAAGTATGAGCAGTTCTTC. It specifies CASSLLKYEQFF.

This clonotype has only a few counts. This rearrangement joins TRBV10-3 to TRBJ2-7; TRBD1 aligns across 7 bases. The CDR3 is made up of 16 amino acids. CDR1 ENHRY and CDR2 SYGVKD come from the germline V gene. With 0 bases clipped from V and 0 bases from J, the junction kept 5 bases outside the gene matches. DNA for the CDR3: TGTGCCATCAGTGAGTCGGGACAGATGCTCTCCTACGAGCAGTACTTC. Its protein is CAISESGQMLSYEQYF.

This chain uses TRBV19 with TRBJ1-5; 9 bases are shared with TRBD1. The CDR3 extends over 15 amino acids. Germline V gene lookup returns CDR1 LNHDA and CDR2 SQIVND (reference sequence). Trimming cost V 7 bases and J 6 bases; bases outside gene matches: 10. For the CDR3, the DNA is TGTGCCAGTACCTCCGGACAGGGGTTCAGTCAGCCCCAGCATTTT. This codes for CASTSGQGFSQPQHF.

This clonotype was observed many times. This chain joins TRBV2 and TRBJ2-3, with D perhaps TRBD1 (6 bases). The germline V gene has CDR1 SNHLY and CDR2 FYNNEI. The germline V and J ends were trimmed by 5 bases and 1 base, with 10 bases remaining between them. The CDR3 runs 14 residues. The CDR3 spells CASSTGFGTDTQYF. CDR3 coding DNA: TGTGCCAGCAGTACAGGGTTCGGCACAGATACGCAGTATTTT.

In this sample, this clonotype turned up a few times. V gene TRBV12-3 or TRBV12-4 combines with J gene TRBJ1-2; D remains unclear. This CDR3 has 13 amino acids. The V gene lost 5 bases and the J gene lost 4 bases, with 11 bases spanning the gap. The CDR3 DNA is TGTGCCAGCAGTGACACAGTGTCCTATGGCTACACCTTC. Its protein product is CASSDTVSYGYTF.

This clonotype was picked up a small number of times. The chain is built from TRBV24-1 and TRBJ1-1; TRBD1 matches 7 bases. Germline-derived CDR1 and CDR2 are KGHDR and SFDVKD. The junction had 4 bases not matched to a gene; V was cut back by 1 base and J by 12 bases. The CDR3 sequence is 12 residues long. CDR3 nucleotide sequence: TGTGCCACCAGTGATTTTACAGGGGCGACTTTCTTT. Translation gives CATSDFTGATFF.

This clonotype was observed a handful of times. This chain links TRBV7-2 with TRBJ1-3; D gene uncertain. V lost 1 base, J lost 5 bases, and 6 bases lay in between. CDR1 and CDR2 from the germline V gene are SGHTA and FQGNSA. CDR3 length equals 13 residues. Written as DNA, the CDR3 is TGTGCCAGCAGCTTAGGGGTGAGAAACACCATATATTTT. Protein product: CASSLGVRNTIYF. Variable domain in full (rest from reference TRBV7-2 and TRBJ1-3): GAGVSQSPSNKVTEKGKDVELRCDPISGHTALYWYRQSLGQGLEFLIYFQGNSAPDKSGLPSDRFSAERTGGSVSTLTIQRTQQEDSAVYLCASSLGVRNTIYFGEGSWLTVV.

This clonotype was counted at least ten times. The chain recombines TRBV20-1 with TRBJ2-7; TRBD2 agrees at 10 bases. V shed 1 base and J 2 bases; nucleotides not matched to a gene: 5. In germline, CDR1 is DFQATT, CDR2 SNEGSKA (reference sequence). This CDR3 is built from 15 residues. The DNA of the CDR3 is TGCAGTGCTAGAGGGTTAGCGGGAGGAACCTACGAGCAGTACTTC. Translation gives CSARGLAGGTYEQYF.